This TCR beta chain was identified during a study of regulatory and conventional T cells in RAG deficiency. Sequencing was performed with immunoSEQ multiplex PCR; in TCRdb, only in-frame clones are kept and a portion is missing. The sample holds 7,000 to 10,000 clones, 85% to 95% seen once. Regulatory T cells were sorted from blood as CD4+ CD25-high CD127-low cells. CDR3 length equals 17 residues. The V gene's germline CDR1 is MNHNS and CDR2 SASEGT. Trimming took 3 bases from V and 5 from J, leaving 20 bases between them. The same data also contributed to another study, on regulatory T cells. That study adds: Amplification used 52 TRBV primers and 13 TRBJ primers.

This chain uses TRBV6-1 with TRBJ1-3; no clear D. The specimen sequenced was CD127- CD25+ CD4+ Tregs sorted from blood. This clonotype originated in a human donor in good health. In DNA form, the CDR3 reads TGTGCCAGCAGTGAGCCGAATAGGACGGGGAGACGAAACACCATATATTTT. Translated: CASSEPNRTGRRNTIYF.